This T cell receptor (beta chain) is drawn from a study of T cell clonotyping in hematopoietic cell transplantation. V lost 2 bases and J 1 base, leaving 9 bases between the germline ends. The CDR3 consists of 13 residues. The germline gives CDR1 GTSNPN, CDR2 SVGIG (reference sequence). TCRdb keeps only in-frame clones here, not all; method: immunoSEQ multiplex PCR. The data hold 5,500 to 7,500 clones, with roughly 96% observed a single time. This material consisted of PBMCs, taken 30 days after allogeneic stem cell transplant. The TCR sequence derives from a male patient aged 40-50 years who had an allogeneic stem cell transplant from a related donor, so the T cells may come from the graft donor. Some clones in this sample may be carry-over from other donors' samples. This chain uses TRBV30 with TRBJ2-7, with D maybe TRBD1 (6 bases). CDR3 bases: TGTGCCTGGAGTTTGGACAGATCCTACGAGCAGTACTTC. This encodes CAWSLDRSYEQYF.